By sample share, the clone carrying this T cell receptor (beta chain) is medium-sized (0.01 to 0.1%). Its cognate antigen is unknown. Patients had received no treatment of any kind before thyroid surgery. How the authors handled the data: The distant-metastasis classifier for papillary thyroid cancer was built from CDR3 differences across clinicopathological groups. With MiXCR, TCRdb reprocessed the PCR reads. The V and J calls were not made by the authors but by TCRdb's processing. The sample contains 15,000 or so clones, around 36% of which appear only once. Trimming stripped 1 base from V and 3 bases from J, with 15 bases between. Germline V gene data show CDR1 as DFQATT and CDR2 as SNEGSKA (reference sequence). This CDR3 is 16 amino acids long. The data were obtained in a study of metastatic and nonmetastatic thyroid tumors. Whole-study findings and limits: Malignant thyroid tumors reportedly exceeded benign nodules significantly in TCR beta diversity, with the difference appearing in blood and tumor.

Input material: tumor tissue. The chain has TRBV20-1 and TRBJ1-4; no reliable D call. The source is a female donor with papillary thyroid cancer or a benign thyroid nodule (not recorded which). Some clones in this sample may be carry-over from other donors' samples. CDR3 protein: CSARVRPIGPNEKLFF. The DNA of the CDR3 is TGCAGTGCTAGAGTTCGCCCGATCGGTCCTAATGAAAAACTGTTTTTT.